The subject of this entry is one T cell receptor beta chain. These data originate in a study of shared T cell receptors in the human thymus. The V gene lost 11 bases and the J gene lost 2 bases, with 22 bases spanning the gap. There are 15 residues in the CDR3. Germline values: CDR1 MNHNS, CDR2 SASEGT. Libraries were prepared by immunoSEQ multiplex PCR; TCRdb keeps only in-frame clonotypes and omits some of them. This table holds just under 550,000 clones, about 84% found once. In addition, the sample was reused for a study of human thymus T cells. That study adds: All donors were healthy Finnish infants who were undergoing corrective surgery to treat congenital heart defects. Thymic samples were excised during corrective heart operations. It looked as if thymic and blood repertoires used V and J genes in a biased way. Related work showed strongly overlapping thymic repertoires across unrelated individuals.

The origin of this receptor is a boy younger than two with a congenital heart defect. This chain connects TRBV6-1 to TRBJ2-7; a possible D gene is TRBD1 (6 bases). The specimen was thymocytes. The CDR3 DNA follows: TGTGCCGCCGCCACCTGCCAGGGGAGCGCCTACGAGCAGTACTTC. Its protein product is CAAATCQGSAYEQYF.